Described below is a single T cell receptor beta chain sequence and its context. This CDR3 spans 15 amino acids. J was trimmed by 4 bases and V by 6 bases; bases with no gene match: 8. Germline CDR1 is MGHRA and CDR2 is YSYEKL. Measured with immunoSEQ multiplex PCR; TCRdb has only the in-frame clones, and not every one. Among some 790,000 clones listed, just under 75% were seen once. This record comes from a study of shared clonotypes between healthy human individuals. The chain is built from TRBV4-1 and TRBJ1-4, with 7 positions matching TRBD1. This TCR derives from a woman younger than 45 in good health. Material: memory CD4+ T cells sorted from blood. The subset denotes: CD45RA-negative fraction. The CDR3: CASRAGTVDNEKLFF. The CDR3 region has the DNA TGCGCCAGCAGGGCCGGGACAGTTGATAATGAAAAACTGTTTTTT.